Listed below are T cell receptor beta chains from one sample, sequenced in a study of control samples from healthy donors and cancer patients. Produced via immunoSEQ multiplex PCR; TCRdb's table is partial and in-frame only. The sample lists 100,000 to 150,000 clones, over 80% seen once, with over 0.5% in the top ten. The material sequenced was PBMCs. These receptors were taken from a man at least 80 years old with head and neck cancer. Both conserved end residues are part of each CDR3. The order of the fields is V gene, D gene, J gene, CDR3 protein, CDR3 DNA. The D gene is left open where the match is weak.

TRBV5-1	TRBD1	TRBJ2-2	CASSRGTGGARGELFF	TGCGCCAGCAGCCGTGGGACAGGGGGCGCAAGGGGGGAGCTGTTTTTT
TRBV15	NA	TRBJ1-1	CATSRDRWDTEAFF	TGTGCCACCAGCAGAGATCGGTGGGACACTGAAGCTTTCTTT
TRBV6-5	NA	TRBJ1-5	CASSWGGQGQPQHF	TGTGCCAGCAGTTGGGGGGGGCAGGGTCAGCCCCAGCATTTT
TRBV5-1	NA	TRBJ1-1	CASRTQGNTEAFF	TGCGCCAGCAGGACACAGGGGAACACTGAAGCTTTCTTT
TRBV6-4	NA	TRBJ2-3	CASSDRPLTDTQYF	TGTGCCAGCAGTGATCGTCCCCTCACAGATACGCAGTATTTT
TRBV9	NA	TRBJ2-1	CASSVAYTPYNEQFF	TGTGCCAGCAGCGTAGCCTATACCCCCTACAATGAGCAGTTCTTC
TRBV7-8	TRBD2	TRBJ2-3	CASSWASGNSRTDTQYF	TGTGCCAGCAGCTGGGCTAGCGGGAACTCTAGGACAGATACGCAGTATTTT
TRBV27	TRBD2	TRBJ2-3	CASSLGTSGRASTDTQYF	TGTGCCAGCAGTTTAGGGACTAGCGGGAGGGCTAGCACAGATACGCAGTATTTT
TRBV19	TRBD1	TRBJ1-6	CASSGRTGGYNSPLHF	TGTGCCAGTAGCGGTCGGACAGGAGGTTATAATTCACCCCTCCACTTT
TRBV6-1	NA	TRBJ1-2	CASRDGYGYTF	TGTGCCAGCCGTGATGGCTATGGCTACACCTTC
TRBV19	TRBD1	TRBJ1-1	CASSGRQGSTEAFF	TGTGCCAGTAGTGGCCGACAGGGTAGCACTGAAGCTTTCTTT
TRBV3-1/TRBV3-2	TRBD2	TRBJ2-5	CASSQFGLAGGSAETQYF	TGTGCCAGCAGCCAATTTGGACTAGCGGGAGGAAGTGCTGAGACCCAGTACTTC
TRBV29-1	NA	TRBJ1-2	CSVVSYNYGYTF	TGCAGCGTTGTATCATATAACTATGGCTACACCTTC
TRBV30	NA	TRBJ1-2	CAWEADHYGYTF	TGTGCCTGGGAGGCAGATCACTATGGCTACACCTTC
TRBV5-6	TRBD2	TRBJ2-2	CASSYRAGGAFGELFF	TGTGCCAGCAGCTACCGGGCGGGGGGCGCGTTCGGGGAGCTGTTTTTT